The next 21 T cell receptor beta chains were all read from a single sample in a study of Graves' ophthalmopathy and Graves' hyperthyroidism. Amplification of TCR beta CDR3 regions used RNA transcripts. First-round RT-PCR used HTBI primers; second-round multiplex PCR followed. TCRdb analysed the multiplex PCR reads with MiXCR anew, one entry per CDR3 protein. This sample yields 200,000 to 250,000 distinct CDR3 sequences, of which 20% to 25% are seen a single time; roughly 40% belongs to the top ten. The sample was peripheral blood. All receptors come from a woman in her forties or fifties with Graves' ophthalmopathy.

This clonotype was found many times. This chain connects TRBV19 to TRBJ2-7; possibly TRBD1 for D (5 bases). The V gene's germline CDR1 is LNHDA and CDR2 SQIVND (reference sequence). Trimming removed 8 bases at V and 7 bases at J, with 9 bases between. The CDR3 has 10 residues. The CDR3 reads CASPKGEQYF. CDR3 nucleotide sequence: TGTGCCAGTCCCAAGGGGGAGCAGTACTTC.

This clonotype was observed at least ten times. The chain uses TRBV29-1 and TRBJ2-2; D call uncertain. The CDR3 runs to 12 residues. V lost 5 bases and J lost 1, with 5 bases in between. The germline CDR1 and CDR2 sequences are SQVTM and ANQGSEA. In DNA, the CDR3 is TGCAGCGTTTCAGGGAACACCGGGGAGCTGTTTTTT. Its protein is CSVSGNTGELFF.

This clonotype was picked up many times. V gene TRBV4-1 combines with J gene TRBJ2-5; D possibly corresponds to TRBD2 (5 bases). In germline, CDR1 is MGHRA, CDR2 YSYEKL. CDR3 length equals 17 residues. Trimming removed 0 bases at V and 1 base at J, with 15 bases between. CDR3 loop: CASSQDSVARAQETQYF. CDR3 sequence (DNA): TGCGCCAGCAGCCAAGATAGTGTAGCGAGAGCCCAAGAGACCCAGTACTTC.

J is TRBJ1-1 and V is TRBV6-1; a weak D match, TRBD1 (6 bases). Trimming pared 8 bases from V and 6 bases from J, leaving 13 bases between. From germline, CDR1 is MNHNS and CDR2 SASEGT. This CDR3 region has 12 residues. The DNA for the CDR3 is TGTGCCAGCCCGGGGACAAACCCTGAAGCTTTCTTT. Its translation: CASPGTNPEAFF.

This clonotype came up many times. The V gene is TRBV2, the J gene TRBJ2-7; the D is unclear. Trimming took off 4 bases at V and 3 bases at J, with 7 bases between the two ends. From germline, CDR1 is SNHLY and CDR2 FYNNEI. The CDR3 sequence is 12 residues long. CDR3 in DNA: TGTGCCAGCAGTGTATTTGACTACGAGCAGTACTTC. It is translated as CASSVFDYEQYF.

The table lists this clonotype with many counts. This chain joins TRBV6-5 and TRBJ2-7; 8 bases match TRBD1. In germline, CDR1 is MNHEY, CDR2 SVGAGI. J gave up 3 bases and V 8 bases, and 12 bases lay outside the gene matches. The CDR3 extends over 15 amino acids. For the CDR3, the DNA is TGTGCCAGCCGGACAGGGATCGACCCGTACTACGAGCAGTACTTC. Amino acid sequence: CASRTGIDPYYEQYF.

This clonotype was seen many times. The J gene is TRBJ1-1, the V gene TRBV3-1; no reliable D call. The CDR3 is 14 amino acids. The germline CDR1 and CDR2 sequences are LGHDT and YNNKEL (reference sequence). The ends were cut back, 4 bases at V and 5 bases at J, with 14 bases in the middle. In DNA, the CDR3 is TGTGCCAGCAGCCCAAGAATGGGTGGTACTGAAGCTTTCTTT. Translating gives CASSPRMGGTEAFF.

This clonotype turned up a few times. The chain uses TRBV7-9 and TRBJ2-7, with 8 bases fitting TRBD1. Per the germline V gene, CDR1 is SEHNR and CDR2 is FQNEAQ (reference sequence). The CDR3 is 14 amino acids. V dropped 5 bases and J dropped 6; count of bases not matched to a gene: 9. CDR3 region: CASSRWTGFAEQYF. Written as DNA, the CDR3 is TGTGCCAGCAGCCGATGGACAGGGTTTGCCGAGCAGTACTTC.

This clonotype was detected ten times or more. This chain uses TRBV9 with TRBJ1-1, with TRBD1 as a possible D gene (5 bases). In germline, CDR1 is SGDLS, CDR2 YYNGEE. The V gene lost 4 bases and the J gene lost 4 bases, with 14 bases spanning the gap. The CDR3 is 14 residues long. The CDR3 nucleotides read TGTGCCAGCAGCCCTCTAGGGGTTAGCACTGAAGCTTTCTTT. It is translated as CASSPLGVSTEAFF.

This clonotype was observed many times. This chain uses TRBV9 with TRBJ1-2; D unresolved. CDR3 length: 14 amino acids. With 0 bases removed from V and 5 bases from J, the gap between germline ends came to 11 bases. Germline V gives CDR1 SGDLS, CDR2 YYNGEE. CDR3 sequence: CASSVDVQTYGYTF. The CDR3 coding sequence is TGTGCCAGCAGCGTAGATGTCCAAACGTATGGCTACACCTTC.

The sample holds many counts of this clonotype. The chain carries TRBV30 and TRBJ2-7; unclear D gene. CDR1 and CDR2 (germline): GTSNPN, SVGIG (reference sequence). This CDR3 has 12 residues. The CDR3 sequence: CACNWNNYEQYF. The CDR3 DNA reads TGTGCTTGTAACTGGAATAACTACGAGCAGTACTTC.

This clonotype was detected many times. This chain uses TRBV10-2 with TRBJ1-5; 8 bases agree with TRBD1. Trimming took 2 bases from V and 6 from J; bases not matched to a gene: 3. The length of the CDR3 is 14 residues. Germline V gene lookup returns CDR1 WSHSY and CDR2 SAAADI. CDR3 protein: CASSEAGGGQPQHF. The CDR3 coding sequence is TGCGCCAGCAGTGAGGCAGGGGGCGGTCAGCCCCAGCATTTT.

This clonotype was observed many times. This sequence joins TRBV28 and TRBJ1-2; D is undetermined. Germline V lookup: CDR1 MDHEN, CDR2 SYDVKM. This CDR3 region has 15 residues. Trimming pared 5 bases from V and 4 bases from J, leaving 17 bases between. The CDR3 spells CASSPRDGILYGYTF. The CDR3 DNA reads TGTGCCAGCAGTCCTAGAGACGGAATCCTCTATGGCTACACCTTC.

This clonotype showed up many times. The chain is built from TRBV27 and TRBJ2-7, with D possibly matching TRBD2 (6 bases). With 3 bases removed from V and 5 bases from J, the gap between germline ends came to 11 bases. CDR1 MNHEY and CDR2 SMNVEV come from the germline V gene (reference sequence). The CDR3 has 13 amino acids. CDR3: CASSFKEGHEQYF. The CDR3 bases are TGTGCCAGCAGTTTCAAGGAGGGCCACGAGCAGTACTTC.

This clonotype was recorded at least ten times. The rearrangement links TRBV6-5 to TRBJ2-7; 10 positions agree with TRBD1. After removal of 6 bases from V and 1 base from J, the junction contained 3 bases not matched to a gene. The CDR3 contains 14 residues. CDR1 and CDR2 from the germline V gene are MNHEY and SVGAGI. CDR3 sequence (DNA): TGTGCCAGCAGAGGGACAGGGGTATCCTACGAGCAGTACTTC. Its translation is CASRGTGVSYEQYF.

This clonotype appeared many times. The rearrangement links TRBV7-9 to TRBJ2-5; TRBD2 aligns across 7 bases. Trimming at V came to 1 base and at J to 4 bases, leaving 9 bases not matched to a gene. There are 16 residues in the CDR3. CDR1 SEHNR and CDR2 FQNEAQ come from the germline V gene (reference sequence). CDR3 sequence (DNA): TGTGCCAGCAGCTTAGGTGGGAGGGCCGGCATAGAGACCCAGTACTTC. This encodes CASSLGGRAGIETQYF.

In its sample, this clonotype was seen many times. The genes are TRBV28 and TRBJ2-2; D is unresolved. Trimming cost V 8 bases and J 1 base, with 8 bases left between them. CDR3 length equals 13 residues. From germline, CDR1 is MDHEN and CDR2 SYDVKM. CDR3 sequence: CASRAQNTGELFF. DNA of the CDR3: TGTGCCAGCCGGGCCCAGAACACCGGGGAGCTGTTTTTT.

This clonotype was found many times. The CDR3 protein is CATSARDSNQPQHF. For the CDR3, the DNA is TGTGCCACCAGTGCCCGGGATAGCAATCAGCCCCAGCATTTT. The V gene is TRBV24-1, the J gene TRBJ1-5; D is unclear. The ends were cut back, 5 bases at V and 0 bases at J, with 7 bases in the middle. The germline gives CDR1 KGHDR, CDR2 SFDVKD. The CDR3 loop spans 14 amino acids.

This clonotype was seen at least ten times. The V gene is TRBV12-3 or TRBV12-4, the J gene TRBJ1-1; 8 bases agree with TRBD1. V was clipped by 7 bases and J by 1 base; unmatched bases: 11. This CDR3 comprises 16 residues. The CDR3: CASTYGQGMRNTEAFF. The CDR3 nucleotides read TGTGCCAGCACCTACGGACAGGGTATGAGGAACACTGAAGCTTTCTTT.

This clonotype was counted a few times. The V call is TRBV6-1, the J call TRBJ2-2; TRBD1 is a possible D gene (6 bases). CDR3 length equals 15 residues. The V end lost 6 bases, the J end lost 5 bases, and 16 bases lay between the germline ends. The V gene's germline CDR1 is MNHNS and CDR2 SASEGT. CDR3 coding DNA: TGTGCCAGCAGCCCTACAGGGATCTTTACCGGGGAGCTGTTTTTT. As protein: CASSPTGIFTGELFF.

This clonotype was picked up many times. J is TRBJ2-2 and V is TRBV2, with 9 bases aligning to TRBD1. Germline V gene data show CDR1 as SNHLY and CDR2 as FYNNEI. The V gene end was trimmed by 7 bases and the J gene end by 6 bases; junction bases not matched to a gene: 9. CDR3 size: 15 residues. The CDR3 DNA follows: TGTGCCAGCATAGGGGGACAGGGTCTTTCCGGGGAGCTGTTTTTT. Translation: CASIGGQGLSGELFF.